The 25 T cell receptor beta chains presented below share a single source sample, sequenced in a study of lymphopenia after photon versus proton radiotherapy. Data came from immunoSEQ multiplex PCR; TCRdb stores just in-frame clones and leaves some out. The sample has around 59,000 clones, 70% to 85% seen once. The source material was peripheral blood, sampled from a patient treated with proton-based radiotherapy. These receptors were obtained from a man aged 60 to 69 with pancreatic cancer.

This clone has just a few counts. This chain connects TRBV6-6 to TRBJ1-2, with D maybe TRBD1 (6 bases). V lost 5 bases and J lost 1, with 11 bases in between. The germline gives CDR1 MNHNY, CDR2 SVGAGI (reference sequence). The CDR3 contains 14 residues. CDR3: CASSTRTDNYGYTF. In DNA form, the CDR3 reads TGTGCCAGCAGTACCCGGACAGATAACTATGGCTACACCTTC.

The V and J genes are TRBV28 and TRBJ1-1, with D maybe TRBD1 (5 bases). The CDR3 extends over 12 amino acids. Looked up from germline, CDR1 is MDHEN and CDR2 is SYDVKM. Deletions cut 4 bases from V and 7 bases from J, with 10 bases between. CDR3 DNA sequence: TGTGCCAGCAGTTCGCAGGGAGTTGAAGCTTTCTTT. This translates into CASSSQGVEAFF.

V and J are TRBV7-8 and TRBJ2-7; D is ambiguous. Trimming took 5 bases from V and 2 from J, leaving 10 bases between them. The CDR3 extends over 13 amino acids. From germline, CDR1 is SGHVS and CDR2 FQNEAQ. Here the CDR3 reads CASSPALTYEQYF. As DNA, the CDR3 is TGTGCCAGCAGCCCTGCGCTCACCTACGAGCAGTACTTC.

The chain couples TRBV2 to TRBJ2-3; D perhaps matches TRBD1 (6 bases). Germline loops: CDR1 SNHLY, CDR2 FYNNEI. The germline V and J ends were trimmed by 7 bases and 2 bases, with 10 bases remaining between them. CDR3 length equals 13 residues. The CDR3, as DNA: TGTGCCAGCACTTCAGGGGCCACAGATACGCAGTATTTT. This encodes CASTSGATDTQYF.

The CDR3: CATAPLGRTTDTQYF. CDR3 DNA: TGTGCCACCGCCCCCCTGGGGCGGACCACAGATACGCAGTATTTT. The chain joins TRBV28 to TRBJ2-3; D might be TRBD1 (5 bases). The CDR3 consists of 15 residues. Trimming removed 10 bases from V and 2 bases from J, with 19 bases in between. In germline, CDR1 is MDHEN, CDR2 SYDVKM. The full variable domain, in which reference TRBV28 and TRBJ2-3 provide the parts outside the CDR3, is DVKVTQSSRYLVKRTGEKVFLECVQDMDHENMFWYRQDPGLGLRLIYFSYDVKMKEKGDIPEGYSVSREKKERFSLILESASTNQTSMYLCATAPLGRTTDTQYFGPGTRLTVL.

The V and J genes are TRBV4-3 and TRBJ2-3; 10 nucleotides align to TRBD2. The CDR3 is 17 residues long. Germline loops: CDR1 LGHNA, CDR2 YSLEER. V dropped 0 bases and J dropped 3; count of bases not matched to a gene: 6. The CDR3 loop reads CASSQDPPSGRTDTQYF. For the CDR3, the DNA is TGCGCCAGCAGCCAAGATCCCCCTAGCGGGAGAACAGATACGCAGTATTTT.

The V gene is TRBV28, the J gene TRBJ1-1, with D hard to call. The CDR3 runs to 13 residues. The ends were cut back, 7 bases at V and 2 bases at J, with 11 bases in the middle. Germline V gene lookup returns CDR1 MDHEN and CDR2 SYDVKM. CDR3: CASIGGGNTEAFF. For the CDR3, the DNA is TGTGCCAGCATAGGTGGAGGCAACACTGAAGCTTTCTTT. The entire variable domain, with the rest obtained from reference TRBV28 and TRBJ1-1, is as follows: DVKVTQSSRYLVKRTGEKVFLECVQDMDHENMFWYRQDPGLGLRLIYFSYDVKMKEKGDIPEGYSVSREKKERFSLILESASTNQTSMYLCASIGGGNTEAFFGQGTRLTVV.

V usage is TRBV6-5 and J usage is TRBJ2-7; TRBD2 is a possible D gene (5 bases). In germline, CDR1 is MNHEY, CDR2 SVGAGI. Trimming cost V 7 bases and J 2 bases, with 12 bases left between them. CDR3 length: 13 residues. The DNA of the CDR3 is TGTGCCAGCACTCCTCCCGGGGCCTACGAGCAGTACTTC. Translation: CASTPPGAYEQYF.

V gene TRBV18 combines with J gene TRBJ2-1; D is uncertain. The CDR3 consists of 15 residues. Germline-derived CDR1 and CDR2 are KGHSH and LQKENI. The V end was cut by 5 bases, the J end by 0 bases, with 11 bases between. The CDR3, as DNA: TGTGCCAGCTCAGCGGACCGAGGCTCCTACAATGAGCAGTTCTTC. Its protein product is CASSADRGSYNEQFF.

The CDR3 loop reads CAIRGNSGMQETQYF. The DNA of the CDR3 is TGTGCCATCAGGGGGAATAGCGGGATGCAAGAGACCCAGTACTTC. The chain uses TRBV10-3 and TRBJ2-5, with 8 bases lining up with TRBD2. The CDR3 is made up of 15 amino acids. J was trimmed by 2 bases and V by 6 bases; bases with no gene match: 8. Per the germline V gene, CDR1 is ENHRY and CDR2 is SYGVKD.

The V gene is TRBV5-4, the J gene TRBJ2-7, with 8 bases aligning to TRBD1. There are 15 residues in the CDR3. Losses at the gene ends were 5 bases for V and 0 bases for J; bases not matched to a gene: 7. Germline V lookup: CDR1 SGHNT, CDR2 YYREEE (reference sequence). CDR3 coding DNA: TGTGCCAGCAGGGCGGACAGGGTGAGCTCCTACGAGCAGTACTTC. This encodes CASRADRVSSYEQYF.

The V call is TRBV4-2, the J call TRBJ2-7, with 9 bases fitting TRBD2. Germline V gives CDR1 LGHNA, CDR2 YNFKEQ. This CDR3 contains 15 residues. The trim removed 1 base at V and 7 bases at J, leaving 8 bases unmatched. The CDR3 DNA reads as TGTGCCAGCAGCCAAGTCGCGGGAGGGCCGGGGGAGCAGTACTTC. This gives the protein CASSQVAGGPGEQYF.

V usage is TRBV18 and J usage is TRBJ2-7; D ambiguous. This CDR3 is 15 amino acids long. V lost 3 bases to trimming and J lost 5 bases, with 17 bases between them. Germline-derived CDR1 and CDR2 are KGHSH and LQKENI. For the CDR3, the DNA is TGTGCCAGCTCACCTTCGGCTCCGCCTTTGCACGAGCAGTACTTC. Residues: CASSPSAPPLHEQYF.

This chain uses TRBV19 with TRBJ2-7, with D hard to call. Trimming left V 3 bases short and J 7 bases short, with 10 bases between. The CDR3 has 12 amino acids. Germline V lookup: CDR1 LNHDA, CDR2 SQIVND (reference sequence). The CDR3 DNA is TGTGCCAGTAGTATGACGCATAGGGAGCAGTACTTC. Translation gives CASSMTHREQYF.

This clone showed up just once. The V gene is TRBV28, the J gene TRBJ2-7; 8 bases align to TRBD1. Germline CDR1 and CDR2: MDHEN and SYDVKM. This CDR3 is built from 16 residues. V was clipped by 5 bases and J by 6 bases; unmatched bases: 15. The CDR3 coding sequence is TGTGCCAGCAGTCCACCACCGGGACAGGTCCACGGCGAGCAGTACTTC. Residues: CASSPPPGQVHGEQYF.

V gene TRBV5-4 combines with J gene TRBJ2-1; TRBD2 matches at 9 bases. The CDR3 is 17 amino acids. V was pared by 0 bases and J by 7 bases, with 11 bases of the junction left unmatched. CDR1 is SGHNT, CDR2 YYREEE, per germline (reference sequence). The CDR3 is CASSLEVVLAGANEQFF. The CDR3 DNA is TGTGCCAGCAGCTTGGAGGTAGTGTTAGCGGGAGCGAATGAGCAGTTCTTC.

The chain joins TRBV28 to TRBJ2-5; TRBD1 matches 7 bases. Trimming took 5 bases from V and 3 from J; bases not matched to a gene: 9. There are 15 residues in the CDR3. The germline gives CDR1 MDHEN, CDR2 SYDVKM. As DNA, the CDR3 is TGTGCCAGCAGTCCGCGGACAGGTATGGAAGAGACCCAGTACTTC. Protein product: CASSPRTGMEETQYF.

V gene TRBV7-9 combines with J gene TRBJ2-5; TRBD2 might be the D (5 bases). This CDR3 comprises 17 residues. The V and J ends lost 5 bases and 5 bases respectively, with 24 bases between them. From germline, CDR1 is SEHNR and CDR2 FQNEAQ (reference sequence). The CDR3 protein is CASSPTGKGQVFETQYF. The CDR3 nucleotides are TGTGCCAGCAGCCCGACGGGGAAGGGCCAAGTGTTTGAGACCCAGTACTTC.

The chain uses TRBV21-1 and TRBJ1-4. TRBV21-1 is a documented pseudogene. The CDR3 covers 14 residues. In nucleotides, the CDR3 is TGTGCCAGCAGCAAAGCTGTAGGGGACGAAAAACTGTTTTTT. Translating gives CASSKAVGDEKLFF.

The chain links TRBV7-3 to TRBJ2-2, with a possible D match to TRBD2 (6 bases). The CDR3 is made up of 13 amino acids. The V gene's germline CDR1 is SGHTA and CDR2 FQGTGA. Between the trimmed V and J ends, which lost 8 bases and 6 bases, there was a span of 13 bases. In nucleotides, the CDR3 is TGTGCCAGCGCGACTAGGACTTCCGGGGAGCTGTTTTTT. It encodes CASATRTSGELFF. Drawing the rest from reference TRBV7-3 and TRBJ2-2, the complete variable domain is GAGVSQTPSNKVTEKGKYVELRCDPISGHTALYWYRQSLGQGPEFLIYFQGTGAADDSGLPNDRFFAVRPEGSVSTLKIQRTERGDSAVYLCASATRTSGELFFGEGSRLTVL.

This clone has only a few counts. The DNA of the CDR3 is TGCGCCAGCAGCTTGGTTGGGGTGAAGACCGGGGAGCTGTTTTTT. Translating it yields CASSLVGVKTGELFF. This chain links TRBV5-1 with TRBJ2-2; D unresolved. Germline CDR1 and CDR2: SGHRS and YFSETQ. V was clipped by 0 bases and J by 5 bases, with 11 bases between them. This CDR3 contains 15 residues.

The rearrangement uses TRBV11-2 and TRBJ1-4, with a weak D call TRBD1 (6 bases). This CDR3 has 15 amino acids. V lost 0 bases, J lost 3 bases, and 8 bases lay in between. Germline CDR1 is SGHAT and CDR2 is FQNNGV. Here the CDR3 reads CASSLDRGPNEKLFF. The CDR3 coding sequence is TGTGCCAGCAGCTTAGATCGGGGGCCTAATGAAAAACTGTTTTTT.

V gene TRBV4-2 combines with J gene TRBJ1-5, with 9 bases aligning to TRBD1. The CDR3 covers 17 residues. V shed 2 bases and J 2 bases; nucleotides not matched to a gene: 7. The V gene's germline CDR1 is LGHNA and CDR2 YNFKEQ. In DNA form, the CDR3 reads TGTGCCAGCAGCCAAAATGCGCGGACAGGGGGCAATCAGCCCCAGCATTTT. It codes for CASSQNARTGGNQPQHF.

The table lists this clone with a few counts. This rearrangement joins TRBV19 to TRBJ2-2; TRBD2 agrees at 8 bases. Germline V gene sequence: CDR1 LNHDA, CDR2 SQIVND (reference sequence). This CDR3 is built from 15 residues. V trimming: 5 bases; J trimming: 2 bases; junction bases outside the gene matches: 4. Here the CDR3 DNA reads TGTGCCAGTAGTCAGAGCGGGAGAAACACCGGGGAGCTGTTTTTT. This gives the protein CASSQSGRNTGELFF.

This clone showed up just once. The V and J genes are TRBV30 and TRBJ1-2, with D possibly matching TRBD1 (6 bases). V gave up 7 bases and J gave up 8 bases, with 20 bases separating them. The CDR3 has 13 residues. Germline V CDR1 and CDR2: GTSNPN, SVGIG (reference sequence). This CDR3 is CASTPNTGYGYTF. As DNA, the CDR3 is TGTGCCTCCACCCCAAATACAGGGTACGGCTACACCTTC.